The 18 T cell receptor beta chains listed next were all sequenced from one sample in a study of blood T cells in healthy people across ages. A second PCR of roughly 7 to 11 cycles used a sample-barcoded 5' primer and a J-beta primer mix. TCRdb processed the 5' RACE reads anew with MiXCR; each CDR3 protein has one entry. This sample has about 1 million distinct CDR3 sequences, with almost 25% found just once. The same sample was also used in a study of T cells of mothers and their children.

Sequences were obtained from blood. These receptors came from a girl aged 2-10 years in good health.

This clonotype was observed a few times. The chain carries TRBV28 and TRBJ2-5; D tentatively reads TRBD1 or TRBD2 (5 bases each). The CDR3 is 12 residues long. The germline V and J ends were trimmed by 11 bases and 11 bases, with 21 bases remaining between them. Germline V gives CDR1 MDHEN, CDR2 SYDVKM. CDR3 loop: CASADRGWEQYF. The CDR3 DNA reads TGTGCCTCCGCAGACAGAGGGTGGGAGCAGTACTTC.

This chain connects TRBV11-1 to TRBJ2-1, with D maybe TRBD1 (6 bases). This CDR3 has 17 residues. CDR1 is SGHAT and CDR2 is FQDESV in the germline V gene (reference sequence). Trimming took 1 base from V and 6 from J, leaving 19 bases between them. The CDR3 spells CASSLERVRGITNEQFF. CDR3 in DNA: TGTGCCAGCAGCTTAGAGAGGGTCAGGGGAATCACCAATGAGCAGTTCTTC.

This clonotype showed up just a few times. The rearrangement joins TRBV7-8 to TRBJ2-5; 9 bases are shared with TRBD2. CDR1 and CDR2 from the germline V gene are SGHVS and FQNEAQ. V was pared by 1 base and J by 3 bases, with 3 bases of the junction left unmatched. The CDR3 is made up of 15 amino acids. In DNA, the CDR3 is TGTGCCAGCAGCTTAGGTATAGCGGGAGAAGAGACCCAGTACTTC. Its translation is CASSLGIAGEETQYF.

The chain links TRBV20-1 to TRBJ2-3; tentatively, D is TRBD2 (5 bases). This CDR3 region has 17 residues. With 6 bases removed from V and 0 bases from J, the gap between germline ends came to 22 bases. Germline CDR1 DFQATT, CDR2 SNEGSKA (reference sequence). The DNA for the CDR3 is TGCAGTGCCACGAGAGGAGGAGAGGGCTCTAGCACAGATACGCAGTATTTT. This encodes CSATRGGEGSSTDTQYF.

DNA for the CDR3: TGTGCCAGCGGACAGAAGACCTCCTACGAGCAGTACTTC. This translates into CASGQKTSYEQYF. The gene calls are TRBV7-9 and TRBJ2-5, with a tentative D call TRBD1 (6 bases). The DNA end is more similar to TRBJ2-7, so the J call may be wrong. The CDR3 consists of 13 residues. The germline CDR1 and CDR2 sequences are SEHNR and FQNEAQ (reference sequence).

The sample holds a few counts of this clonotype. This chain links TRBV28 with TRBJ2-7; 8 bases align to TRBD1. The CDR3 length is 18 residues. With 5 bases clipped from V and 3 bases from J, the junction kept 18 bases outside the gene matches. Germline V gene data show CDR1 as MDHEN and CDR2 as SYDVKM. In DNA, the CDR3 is TGTGCCAGCAGTCCATACCGGGACAGGTCGGGGTTAATCTACGAGCAGTACTTC. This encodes CASSPYRDRSGLIYEQYF.

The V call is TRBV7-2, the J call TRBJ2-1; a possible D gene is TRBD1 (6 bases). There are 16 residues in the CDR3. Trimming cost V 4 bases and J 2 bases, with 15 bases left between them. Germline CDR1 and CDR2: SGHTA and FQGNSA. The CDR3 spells CASSSLGRTAYNEQFF. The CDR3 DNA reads TGTGCCAGCAGCTCCCTGGGGCGGACAGCCTACAATGAGCAGTTCTTC.

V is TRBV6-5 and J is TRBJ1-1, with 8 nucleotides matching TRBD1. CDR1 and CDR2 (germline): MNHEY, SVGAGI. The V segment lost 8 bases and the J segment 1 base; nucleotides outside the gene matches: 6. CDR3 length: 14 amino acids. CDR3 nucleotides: TGTGCCAGCGTTCCGACAGGGGAGAACACTGAAGCTTTCTTT. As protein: CASVPTGENTEAFF.

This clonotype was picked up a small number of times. The CDR3 reads CATSEKTGLSSYNEQFF. The CDR3 DNA sequence: TGTGCCACCAGTGAAAAGACAGGCTTAAGCTCCTACAATGAGCAGTTCTTC. This chain connects TRBV24-1 to TRBJ2-1; TRBD1 might be the D (6 bases). This CDR3 comprises 17 residues. Trimming removed 4 bases from V and 0 bases from J, with 15 bases in between. Germline V gives CDR1 KGHDR, CDR2 SFDVKD.

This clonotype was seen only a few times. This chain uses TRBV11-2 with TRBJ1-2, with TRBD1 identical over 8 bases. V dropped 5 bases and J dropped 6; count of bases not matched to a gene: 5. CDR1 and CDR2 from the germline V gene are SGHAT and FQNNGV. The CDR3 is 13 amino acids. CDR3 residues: CASSLRDRHGYTF. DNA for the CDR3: TGTGCCAGCAGCCTGAGGGACAGGCATGGCTACACCTTC.

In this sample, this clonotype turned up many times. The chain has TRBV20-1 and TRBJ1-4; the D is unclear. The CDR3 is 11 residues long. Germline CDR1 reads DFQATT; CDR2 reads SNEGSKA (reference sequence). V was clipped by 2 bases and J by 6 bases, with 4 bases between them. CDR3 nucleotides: TGCAGTGCTAGATCGGATGAAAAACTGTTTTTT. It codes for CSARSDEKLFF.

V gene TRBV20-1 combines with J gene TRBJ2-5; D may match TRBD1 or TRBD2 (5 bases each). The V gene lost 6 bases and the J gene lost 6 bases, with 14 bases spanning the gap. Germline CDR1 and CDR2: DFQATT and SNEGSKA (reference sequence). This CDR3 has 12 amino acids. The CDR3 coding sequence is TGCAGTGCCACCCCCGAGGGGAAGACCCAGTACTTC. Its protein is CSATPEGKTQYF.

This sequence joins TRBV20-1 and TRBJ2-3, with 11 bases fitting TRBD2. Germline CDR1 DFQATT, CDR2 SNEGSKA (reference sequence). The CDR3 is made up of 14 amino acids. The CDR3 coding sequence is TGCAGCGTTAGCGGGAGGGGGATCACAGATACGCAGTATTTT. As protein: CSVSGRGITDTQYF.

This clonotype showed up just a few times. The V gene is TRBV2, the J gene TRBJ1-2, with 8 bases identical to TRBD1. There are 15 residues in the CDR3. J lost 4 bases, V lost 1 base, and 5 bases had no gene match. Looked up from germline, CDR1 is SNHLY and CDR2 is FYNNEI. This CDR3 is CASSEVRQGIYGYTF. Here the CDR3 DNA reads TGTGCCAGCAGTGAAGTCCGACAGGGGATCTATGGCTACACCTTC.

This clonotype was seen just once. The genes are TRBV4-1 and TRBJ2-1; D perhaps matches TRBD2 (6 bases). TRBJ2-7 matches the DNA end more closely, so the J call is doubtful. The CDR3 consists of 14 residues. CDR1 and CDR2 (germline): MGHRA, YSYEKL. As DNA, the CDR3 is TGCGCCAGCAGCCAAGTTTGGGGGGACTACGAGCAGTACTTC. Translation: CASSQVWGDYEQYF.

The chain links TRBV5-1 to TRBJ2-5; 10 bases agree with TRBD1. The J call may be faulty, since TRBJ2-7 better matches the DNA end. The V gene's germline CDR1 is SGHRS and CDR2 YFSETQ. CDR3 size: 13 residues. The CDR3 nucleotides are TGCGCCAGCAGCTTCGGACAGGGGGACGAGCAGTACTTC. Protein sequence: CASSFGQGDEQYF.

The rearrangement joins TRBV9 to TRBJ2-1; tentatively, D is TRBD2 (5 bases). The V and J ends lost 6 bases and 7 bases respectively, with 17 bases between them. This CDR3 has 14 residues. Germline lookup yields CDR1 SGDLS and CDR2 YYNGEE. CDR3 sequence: CASTYGETENEQFF. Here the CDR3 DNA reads TGTGCCAGCACCTATGGGGAGACGGAAAATGAGCAGTTCTTC.

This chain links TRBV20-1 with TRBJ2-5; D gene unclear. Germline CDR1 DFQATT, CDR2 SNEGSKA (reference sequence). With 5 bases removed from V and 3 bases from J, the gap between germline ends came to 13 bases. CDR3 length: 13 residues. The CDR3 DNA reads TGCAGTGCTGGGGAACCGGCCAAAGAGACCCAGTACTTC. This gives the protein CSAGEPAKETQYF.